This T cell receptor (beta chain) was captured by sequencing in a study of tumor and adjacent non-tumor tissue in lung cancer (dated by TCRdb to 2017 to 2018). About the full investigation: Of the cohort, more than ten patients had adenocarcinoma, 2 had squamous cell carcinoma and 1 had small cell lung cancer. The 15 enrolled patients, of whom some 10 were men and 5 were women, were aged about 30 to 85 years and were diagnosed with TNM stage I to III disease. Bulk TCRbeta repertoires were compared between lung tumor tissue and matched distant non-tumor lung tissue obtained from fewer than 18 lung cancer patients. Sequencing generated a total of approximately 130 million productive TCRbeta reads, averaging roughly 4.2 million reads per sample. For each patient, one tumor sample and one normal lung sample were taken, giving approximately 29 paired specimens that underwent TCRbeta CDR3 sequencing.

Study-wide findings and limitations: Tumor tissue showed significantly greater TCR diversity (inverse Simpson) than normal lung tissue (431.37 vs 166.20, P = 0.0075, Mann-Whitney U test). The methods do not name the sequencing platform or mention unique molecular identifiers. TCR diversity was significantly higher in younger patients, and higher tumor TCR diversity was associated with shorter overall and disease-free survival. Peripheral blood was not sequenced, so blood TCRbeta repertoires in these lung cancer patients were not examined. The top 100 clones accounted for a significantly larger cumulative portion of the repertoire in normal lung than in tumor tissue. Only approximately 16 patients were included in the cohort, and the need for larger samples and more detailed clinical data was noted by the authors.

The CDR3 spans 13 residues, from the cysteine through the phenylalanine. Of all the DNA, just the CDR3 is kept, 39 bases in frame from base 1. CDR1 and CDR2, per the germline V gene, are MDHEN and SYDVKM. RNA was isolated from bulk, unsorted tissue, and RNA quality was assessed with a NanoDrop ND-1000 and an Agilent 2100. Normal lung samples were distant non-tumor tissue taken more than 3 cm from the tumor edge. The donors were newly diagnosed lung cancer patients admitted for thoracic surgery in China from August to November 2014 who had not received prior chemotherapy. Patients with previous radiotherapy or chemotherapy, or with another concurrent cancer, were excluded from the study. Surgical tissue pieces of about 1-2.3 cm3 were preserved in RNAlater solution and were kept at -80 degrees C until use. The library was generated by multiplex PCR. The reads were generated on an Illumina HiSeq 2500. TCRbeta libraries were constructed through three rounds of nested PCR with primers (Table S4) according to protocols modified from ARM-PCR. Before sequencing, PCR products in the 200-500 bp range were cut out of the gel and cleaned up using the QIAquick gel extraction kit. The source study handled its data this way. Trimmomatic was used to clean the reads, FLASH was used to merge the reads into complete CDR3 sequences, and MiTCR was used to assign the reads to V(D)J germline segments. Clonal diversity was calculated as the inverse Simpson's index using VDJtools. A read counted as productive if the sequence was in-frame and lacked a premature stop codon. Clones were called with MiXCR by TCRdb after fastp trimmed the public reads at Q25, and only in-frame beta chains were retained. Each CDR3 protein appears once, grouped with its most common genes and DNA. TCRdb, rather than the study authors, made the V and J calls. This sample holds 100,000 or so distinct CDR3 sequences; 80% were observed only once. The ten largest clonotypes hold more than 25% of the sample.

On this clonotype: Its antigen remains unidentified. At one end the junction does not follow the germline gene, possibly because of a read error.

The source material was distant non-tumor lung tissue. The TCR comes from a man between 60 and 75 years old with small cell lung cancer. The V gene is TRBV28 and the J gene is TRBJ2-5, with the identity of the D gene unclear. The CDR3 protein is CANSIYASESQYF. In nucleotides, the sequence is TGTGCCAACAGTATCTACGCCTCAGAGTCCCAGTACTTC.